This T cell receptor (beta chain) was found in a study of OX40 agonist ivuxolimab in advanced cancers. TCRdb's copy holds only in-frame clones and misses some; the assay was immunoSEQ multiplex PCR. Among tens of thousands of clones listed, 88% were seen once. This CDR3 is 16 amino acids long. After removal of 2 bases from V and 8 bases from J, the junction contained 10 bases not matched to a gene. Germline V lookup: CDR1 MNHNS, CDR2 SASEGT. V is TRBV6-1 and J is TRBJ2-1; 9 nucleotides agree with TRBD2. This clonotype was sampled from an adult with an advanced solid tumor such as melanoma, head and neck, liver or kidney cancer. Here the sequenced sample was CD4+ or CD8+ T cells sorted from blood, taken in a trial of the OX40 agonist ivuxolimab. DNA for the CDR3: TGTGCCAGCAGTGAAAGGGGGACTAGCTGGATATATGAGCAGTTCTTC. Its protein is CASSERGTSWIYEQFF.